Sequencing of this T cell receptor beta chain was carried out in a study of blood T cell repertoires in COVID-19. The overall study: Sources were T cells, B-cell-depleted T cells, or PBMCs; the material itself was cDNA or gDNA.

TCRdb keeps only in-frame clones here, not all; method: immunoSEQ multiplex PCR. The top ten clones hold 5.5% to 8% of a sample with around 150,000 clones, more than 65% of them seen once. The V gene's germline CDR1 is SNHLY and CDR2 FYNNEI. The V segment lost 6 bases and the J segment 2 bases; nucleotides outside the gene matches: 10. This CDR3 has 16 amino acids. The chain uses TRBV2 and TRBJ1-3, with TRBD1 matching 7 bases. The source material was peripheral blood. The TCR comes from a woman in her 50s in a cohort sampled during active or convalescent COVID-19. CDR3 bases: TGTGCCAGCAGGGAACAGGGGAACGTGGCTGGAAACACCATATATTTT. Amino acid sequence: CASREQGNVAGNTIYF.